One T cell receptor (beta chain) is described in this entry. Its target antigen remains unknown. No base qualities exist here, and no much larger clone lies one base off it. The cohort comprised some 700 healthy bone marrow donors. At the time of sampling, all cohort members were nominally healthy, though unrecorded immune exposures were likely present. The donor was CMV seronegative and belonged to the group of 352 seronegative cohort members. A peripheral blood sample was collected from each donor, and TCR beta sequencing was performed on peripheral blood mononuclear cells. The Qiagen DNeasy Blood Extraction Kit was used to extract genomic DNA from the blood cell samples. These data belong to a study of cytomegalovirus exposure and HLA in healthy donors (TCRdb year 2017). Describing the broader study: In an earlier analysis of 587 of the donors, less than 350 Gb of sequence data and some 120 million unique TCR beta sequences from 180 million or so T cells were reported. An early release that covered fewer than 750 HLA-typed donors contained around 330 gigabases of sequencing data and 75 million to 100 million unique TCR sequences. The genetic ancestry cluster associated with self-reported Caucasian donors included around four fifths of the roughly 360 genotyped donors. The study was designed to test whether signatures of past pathogen exposure could be identified by cataloging public T cell receptors. The T cell repertoires of some 670 subjects were profiled by immunosequencing and related to cytomegalovirus serostatus. Besides the first cohort of more than 650 subjects, a separate validation cohort made up of roughly 120 different subjects was used. The study combined high-throughput TCR immunosequencing, statistical association of individual TCRs with disease status, and machine learning to predict cytomegalovirus infection status. In a later analysis, previously published TCR beta repertoires from roughly 710 donors were re-analyzed and high-resolution HLA genotyping was added so that TCR occurrence patterns could be studied. In the later analysis, no new phenotypic data were used to find candidate immune exposures; instead, reliance was placed on TCR beta sequences and their occurrence across donors. An earlier analysis of approximately 640 of the donors applied high-throughput TCR beta sequencing to assess whether each TCR beta V gene segment acted as functional or pseudogenic. Alongside the repertoire data, information on donor age, sex, ethnicity and CMV serostatus was compiled. A later genetic analysis took genome-wide SNP genotypes for about 55% of the 666 donors and used that subset as a discovery cohort. Every repertoire in the discovery cohort had been generated on one and the same sequencing platform. Class I and class II HLA loci were covered by the typing at four-digit resolution. Typing coverage differed by locus: A, B, C, DRB1 and DQB1 were typed in about 620-640 donors, DQA1 in roughly 500, DPA1 in around 580, and DPB1 in 400 to 490. Because of strong linkage in the cohort, five DR-DQ haplotypes were treated as single units for association and clustering. Among about 390 genotyped donors of the cohort, an average of around 240,000 unique TCR beta nucleotide sequences were sequenced per donor, approximately 20% of them non-productive.

The method was the immunoSEQ multiplex PCR assay. A mixture of 60 forward primers for TCR Vbeta segments and 13 reverse primers for TCR Jbeta segments was used in the multiplex PCR. Amplification of the CDR3 region of rearranged TCR beta genes was performed with a multiplex PCR assay on genomic DNA. On the Illumina HiSeq System, the amplified TCR beta libraries were sequenced as 87-base-pair reads. The original methods were these. A later analysis tallied roughly 80 million unique TCR beta chains across the 650 to 750 repertoires, and approximately 11 million of those chains were shared by two or more donors. A nearest-neighbor algorithm error-corrected the raw reads and collapsed the reads into unique sequences, merging closely related sequences to remove PCR and sequencing errors. V, D and J gene segments were assigned by aligning CDR3 sequences to IMGT reference sequences. For a sequence to be retained, at least a six-nucleotide match to both a V gene segment and a J gene segment was required. A rearrangement was called productive if the CDR3 had no stop codons and remained in frame with V and J, and every other rearrangement was called non-productive. Following IMGT convention, CDR3 was defined as the stretch from the second conserved V-encoded cysteine up to the conserved J-encoded phenylalanine. In an earlier analysis of 550 to 650 of the donors, sequences lacking an unambiguous match to a single V gene segment were excluded. In an earlier analysis of 587 of the donors, V segments were called functional above 56.7% productive rearrangements and were called segregating when the between-donor standard deviation exceeded 5%. To diagnose cytomegalovirus status from the catalog of TCR beta chain sequences, a statistical classification framework was built. V and J gene assignment, in a later analysis, came from comparing TCR nucleotide sequences with IMGT/GENE-DB human TR gene sequences. Using the TCRdist pipeline, a later analysis assigned CDR3 sequences along with most-parsimonious VDJ recombination scenarios. In a later analysis, each TCR beta chain was defined by its CDR3 amino acid sequence together with its V-gene family, and reads without a unique V-gene family were excluded. In a later analysis, a few hundred highly shared, low-generation-probability nucleotide sequences were removed to address suspected cross-contamination and a sequencing artifact. A later analysis calculated a clonal expansion index for each public chain from normalized within-repertoire ranks of inferred template counts. Generation probabilities in a later analysis came from a VDJ recombination model fitted to out-of-frame rearrangements, and those results were checked against IGoR. Hypergeometric tests were used in a later analysis to score TCR-TCR, TCR-HLA and TCR-CMV co-occurrence, with a repertoire-size bias correction applied to the TCR pairs. A later analysis estimated false discovery rates by permuting HLA or CMV assignments 20 times. In a later analysis, co-occurring TCRs were grouped using DBSCAN, and TCRdist sequence similarity was added for clustering within HLA-allele-positive subsets. For co-occurrence clustering, repertoires with fewer than 30,000 or more than 120,000 public chains were excluded, along with roughly 5 repertoires with anomalous nucleotide sharing. In TCRdb, the immuneACCESS table is reduced to in-frame sequences with V and J assigned. These tables do not hold every clone; where another copy was compared, an unresolved V gene accounts for under half, and the others remain unexplained. For V, J and clone size, that table is used; D and trimming come from the DNA. A total of around 140,000 clones appear in this sample, 78% of them only once. Around 3% of the sample rests with the top ten.

The CDR3 runs 15 residues from the cysteine to the phenylalanine. The kept DNA is CDR3 alone, 45 bases in frame from the first base. Germline trimming amounts to 3 bases on V and 6 bases on J, with 7 as the count of junction bases outside the gene matches. CDR1 and CDR2 (LNHDA, SQIVND) derive from the germline V gene (reference sequence). The paper as a whole reports these results and caveats: V-gene and J-gene trimming of TCR beta chains was associated with a missense DCLRE1C variant in a later genetic analysis, and the association was replicated in an independent cohort. Sequencing depth was assumed to be roughly uniform across donors in the presence/absence analyses, though that assumption may not hold. Several of the top co-occurrence clusters appeared to be linked to parvovirus B19, influenza, CMV and Epstein-Barr virus, according to a later analysis. Linkage disequilibrium might explain the correlated functional status among segregating V segments, but an unknown experimental factor could not be excluded. A further reported finding was that TCR beta sequences accurately predicted the HLA-A and HLA-B alleles for most subjects in the first cohort. A cluster of highly shared sequence variants was judged likely to represent a technical artifact of the sequencing pipeline. In both the original and validation cohorts, the classifier was reported to diagnose cytomegalovirus status with high specificity and sensitivity. CMV serostatus was the only immune exposure information available for the cohort. The authors suggested that the approach could potentially be generalized to other disease states and immunological phenotypes. In vitro tests confirmed that a few of the cytomegalovirus-associated TCR beta chains recognize cytomegalovirus antigens. Because counts were too low, more than 15 rarely observed V segments, including chromosome 9 orphons, were excluded from the earlier analysis of a few hundred of the donors. According to a later analysis, most CMV-associated TCR beta chains appeared to be HLA-restricted, and the HLA associations seemed to be driven largely by CMV exposure. A later genetic analysis reported fewer N-insertions in productive TCRs among donors in an Asian-associated ancestry cluster than the roughly 700-donor mean. In the study, some 160 TCR beta chains were listed as associated with cytomegalovirus. In a later analysis, around 17,000 TCR beta sequences were associated with specific HLA alleles at a false discovery rate of 0.05. Only TCR beta chains were sequenced in this cohort, and the absence of alpha or paired-chain data limited detectable features. Because some donors lacked HLA typing at each locus, the association tests relied only on the typed subset. The 87-base-pair reads could not distinguish some IMGT-functional V segments, including TRBV6-2 and TRBV6-3, so those segments were excluded. According to a later analysis, TCR association rates differed among HLA loci, with DRB1 alleles showing the most associated TCRs and HLA-C alleles showing the fewest. Most TCR sequences were seen in very few donors, while some public TCRs were found in many individuals. In an earlier analysis of 587 of the donors, most TCR beta V segments appeared in productive rearrangements about 87% or about 30% of the time, broadly matching IMGT annotations. In a later analysis, HLA-associated TCR beta chains were found to be more clonally expanded and to have lower generation probabilities than equally common non-associated chains. When HLA alleles, especially DR and DQ, strongly co-occurred, attributing TCR associations to individual alleles was difficult.

The sequence was obtained from a female donor in good health and CMV-seronegative. The chain employs TRBV19 and TRBJ1-5, with 8 bases in between that match TRBD1. The sample comprised PBMCs. In nucleotides, the sequence is TGTGCCAGTAGTATCCGGACAGGGATTGCTCAGCCCCAGCATTTT. Translated, it reads CASSIRTGIAQPQHF.